This T cell receptor (beta chain) was profiled in a study of control samples from healthy donors and cancer patients (dated by TCRdb to 2018 to 2020). Concerning this clone: Its recognized antigen is unknown. Per-base qualities were not stored, and no clone one base away is much larger.

From the germline V gene, CDR1 is MNHEY and CDR2 is SVGEGT. Trimming at the junction amounts to 6 bases on V and 2 bases on J, and the germline ends lie 6 bases apart. Its CDR3 holds 12 amino acids, cysteine through phenylalanine. The DNA shown is the 36-base CDR3, in frame from base 1. The library was produced with the immunoSEQ multiplex PCR assay. This is the immuneACCESS table as TCRdb keeps it, with only in-frame sequences that have V and J called. A part of the clones is gone; compared with another copy, unresolved V genes explain less than half, and the rest is unexplained. The sample yields tens of thousands of clones; about 88% were counted once. 5.7% of the sample lies in the top ten.

Recombination linked TRBV6-2 or TRBV6-3 to TRBJ2-3; the D gene remains uncertain. Sequencing was performed on blood. The source is a woman in her forties or fifties in good health. The DNA sequence is TGTGCCAGCAGCGACCCCACAGATACGCAGTATTTT. Translation gives CASSDPTDTQYF.